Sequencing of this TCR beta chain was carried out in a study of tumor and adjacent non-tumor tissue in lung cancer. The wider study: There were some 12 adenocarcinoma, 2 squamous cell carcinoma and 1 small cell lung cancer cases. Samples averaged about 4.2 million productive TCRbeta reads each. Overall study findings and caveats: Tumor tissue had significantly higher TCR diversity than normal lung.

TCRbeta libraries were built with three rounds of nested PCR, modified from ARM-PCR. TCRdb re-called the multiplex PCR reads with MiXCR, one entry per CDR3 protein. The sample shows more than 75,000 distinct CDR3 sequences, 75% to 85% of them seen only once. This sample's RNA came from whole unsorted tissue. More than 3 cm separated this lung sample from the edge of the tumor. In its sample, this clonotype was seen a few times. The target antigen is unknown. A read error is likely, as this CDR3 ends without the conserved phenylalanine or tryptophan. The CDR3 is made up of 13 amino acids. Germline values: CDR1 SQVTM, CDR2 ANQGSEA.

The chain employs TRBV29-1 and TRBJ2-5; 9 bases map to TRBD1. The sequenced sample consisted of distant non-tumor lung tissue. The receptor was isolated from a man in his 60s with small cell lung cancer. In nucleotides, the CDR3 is TGCAGCGGAACAGGGGGCGCTATGGAGACTCAGTACCTC. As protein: CSGTGGAMETQYL.